This T cell receptor (beta chain) is drawn from a study of Graves' ophthalmopathy and Graves' hyperthyroidism. Amplification targeted the TCR beta CDR3 regions, with RNA transcripts as the source material. The workflow started with a first-round RT-PCR run with HTBI primers and then moved on to a second-round multiplex PCR. TCRdb processed the multiplex PCR reads anew with MiXCR; each CDR3 protein has one entry. The profile shows 1 million to 1.3 million distinct CDR3 sequences, 35% to 40% of them singletons. Study results and limitations: The model flagged ophthalmopathy progression at over 60% sensitivity and around 72% specificity. Among expanded thyroid clonotypes above 0.001 frequency, most also occurred in blood.

As concerns this clonotype: The antigen remains undetermined.

The evidence that diagnosis relied on was clinical symptoms, serum thyroxine, TRAb, thyroid ultrasound and orbital computed tomography. Germline CDR1 reads DFQATT; CDR2 reads SNEGSKA (reference sequence). The CDR3 consists of 14 residues. The junction had 15 bases not matched to a gene; V was cut back by 3 bases and J by 11 bases. The specimen sequenced was peripheral blood or thyroid tissue (not recorded which). The rearrangement uses TRBV20-1 and TRBJ2-5; TRBD2 matches at 7 bases. This receptor was taken from an adult man with Graves' hyperthyroidism. The CDR3 sequence is CSASGGRRYNEQYF. The CDR3 DNA reads as TGCAGTGCTAGTGGCGGGAGAAGGTACAATGAGCAGTACTTC.